Below are 26 T cell receptor beta chains sequenced from a single sample in a study of T-cell reconstitution after alpha-beta-depleted transplantation in children. Molecular barcoding with unique molecular identifiers was used for the TCRbeta library. Each CDR3 protein is one row after TCRdb ran MiXCR on the PCR reads. The sample includes under 35,000 distinct CDR3 sequences, 5% to 7% of them seen just once. The sequences come from PBMCs, mostly from graft donor cells, collected 180 days after TCRalphabeta/CD19-depleted stem cell transplant. All receptors come from a male patient between 5 and 17 years old who had a stem cell transplant for acute myeloid leukemia, so the T cells may come from the graft donor.

In its sample, this clonotype was seen many times. This rearrangement joins TRBV20-1 to TRBJ2-7; D gene uncertain. Trimming pared 4 bases from V and 3 bases from J, leaving 16 bases between. In germline, CDR1 is DFQATT, CDR2 SNEGSKA (reference sequence). The length of the CDR3 is 14 residues. CDR3: CSANLVGGVYEQYF. CDR3 DNA sequence: TGCAGTGCTAACTTGGTGGGCGGAGTCTACGAGCAGTACTTC.

This clonotype appeared a few times. V is TRBV2 and J is TRBJ2-7; possibly TRBD2 for D (5 bases). CDR3 length: 14 residues. The germline CDR1 and CDR2 sequences are SNHLY and FYNNEI. V was trimmed by 3 bases and J by 2 bases, leaving 11 bases between them. CDR3 DNA: TGTGCCAGCAGTGACCGAGCGGCACCCTACGAGCAGTACTTC. Its translation is CASSDRAAPYEQYF.

This clonotype has just a few counts. The chain carries TRBV6-6 and TRBJ1-1; a possible D gene is TRBD1 (6 bases). Trimming left V 4 bases short and J 10 bases short, with 16 bases between. Germline lookup yields CDR1 MNHNY and CDR2 SVGAGI (reference sequence). This CDR3 has 13 amino acids. CDR3 bases: TGTGCCAGCAGTTTTCACAGGGATCGGAGAGCTTTCTTT. This codes for CASSFHRDRRAFF.

This clonotype was observed many times. The chain links TRBV3-1 to TRBJ1-5; D is unresolved. V lost 1 base and J 9 bases, leaving 13 bases between the germline ends. The CDR3 extends over 14 amino acids. CDR1 is LGHDT and CDR2 is YNNKEL in the germline V gene (reference sequence). The CDR3 nucleotides are TGTGCCAGCAGCCAAGCCATCGGGCGTGGGCCCCAGCATTTT. This translates into CASSQAIGRGPQHF.

This clonotype was seen ten or more times. V is TRBV5-1 and J is TRBJ2-3; 10 bases agree with TRBD2. The CDR3 contains 15 residues. The junction had 4 bases not matched to a gene; V was cut back by 4 bases and J by 2 bases. Looked up from germline, CDR1 is SGHRS and CDR2 is YFSETQ. The CDR3 DNA follows: TGCGCCAGCAGCCTCCTAGCGGGGGACACAGATACGCAGTATTTT. It yields the protein CASSLLAGDTDTQYF.

The table lists this clonotype with many counts. This sequence joins TRBV4-3 and TRBJ2-1, with 12 bases identical to TRBD1. From germline, CDR1 is LGHNA and CDR2 YSLEER. This CDR3 has 16 amino acids. Unmatched junction bases numbered 2, after V lost 1 base and J lost 4 bases. The chain's CDR3 is CASSQAGQGAYNEQFF. CDR3 bases: TGCGCCAGCAGCCAAGCGGGACAGGGGGCTTACAATGAGCAGTTCTTC.

This clonotype showed up many times. The gene calls are TRBV25-1 and TRBJ2-7, with TRBD1 matching over 9 bases. This CDR3 is 15 amino acids long. The ends lost 5 bases at V and 2 bases at J; junction bases unmatched: 7. Germline V gene sequence: CDR1 MGHDK, CDR2 SYGVNS. The CDR3 loop reads CASSKGQGLTYEQYF. The CDR3 nucleotides are TGTGCCAGCAGTAAAGGACAGGGGCTTACCTACGAGCAGTACTTC.

This clonotype has ten or more counts. The rearrangement links TRBV4-2 to TRBJ2-1; perhaps TRBD1 as D (5 bases). V lost 2 bases and J lost 3, with 11 bases in between. This CDR3 has 15 amino acids. The germline V gene has CDR1 LGHNA and CDR2 YNFKEQ. The chain's CDR3 is CASSQSGDSYNEQFF. The DNA of the CDR3 is TGTGCCAGCAGCCAAAGTGGTGACAGCTACAATGAGCAGTTCTTC.

This clonotype was seen repeatedly, ten times or more. This sequence joins TRBV21-1 and TRBJ2-7; whether TRBD2, the table's D call, matches the DNA was not checked. TRBV21-1 is deemed a pseudogene. The CDR3 length is 15 residues. The CDR3 DNA sequence: TGTGCCACCGGAAATGAGGGTGAGCCCTCCTACGAGCAGTACTTC. Its translation: CATGNEGEPSYEQYF.

The chain carries TRBV28 and TRBJ1-1; 8 bases fit TRBD1. CDR3 length: 12 amino acids. V lost 4 bases and J lost 11; bases outside the gene matches: 6. Germline CDR1 is MDHEN and CDR2 is SYDVKM. Here the CDR3 reads CASSSRTGYAFF. The CDR3 nucleotides are TGTGCCAGCAGTTCGAGGACAGGGTATGCTTTCTTT.

This sequence joins TRBV7-2 and TRBJ2-3; 13 bases are a match to TRBD2. J gave up 3 bases and V 5 bases, and 8 bases lay outside the gene matches. Germline V gives CDR1 SGHTA, CDR2 FQGNSA. The CDR3 sequence is 17 residues long. CDR3 bases: TGTGCCAGCAGCCCGTGGACTAGCGGGAGAAGAACAGATACGCAGTATTTT. Translating it yields CASSPWTSGRRTDTQYF.

This clonotype appeared many times. The chain has TRBV7-2 and TRBJ2-7; 11 nucleotides align to TRBD2. V lost 4 bases, J lost 6 bases, and 8 bases stayed unmatched. Germline V CDR1 and CDR2: SGHTA, FQGNSA. This CDR3 spans 15 amino acids. CDR3 loop: CASSSNSGRVVEQYF. The CDR3 region has the DNA TGTGCCAGCAGCTCTAATAGCGGGAGGGTGGTCGAGCAGTACTTC.

This clonotype was detected many times. V usage is TRBV2 and J usage is TRBJ1-2; tentatively, D is TRBD1 (6 bases). The CDR3 loop spans 13 amino acids. The germline V gene encodes CDR1 SNHLY and CDR2 FYNNEI. Trimming stripped 5 bases from V and 4 bases from J, with 11 bases between. In nucleotides, the CDR3 is TGTGCCAGCAGTTCGGGACAAACCTATGGCTACACCTTC. It translates to CASSSGQTYGYTF. Full variable domain (missing parts from reference TRBV2 and TRBJ1-2): EPEVTQTPSHQVTQMGQEVILRCVPISNHLYFYWYRQILGQKVEFLVSFYNNEISEKSEIFDDQFSVERPDGSNFTLKIRSTKLEDSAMYFCASSSGQTYGYTFGSGTRLTVV.

This clonotype was seen many times. The genes are TRBV24-1 and TRBJ2-7; TRBD1 aligns across 9 bases. The V gene end was trimmed by 5 bases and the J gene end by 4 bases; junction bases not matched to a gene: 5. CDR3 length: 14 residues. CDR1 is KGHDR, CDR2 SFDVKD, per germline. The CDR3 coding sequence is TGTGCCACCAGTGCTACAGGGGGCGTTTACGAGCAGTACTTC. Translated, it gives CATSATGGVYEQYF.

This clonotype was seen repeatedly, ten times or more. The V and J genes are TRBV3-1 and TRBJ2-1, with 9 bases matching TRBD2. CDR3 length: 16 residues. V lost 1 base, J lost 8 bases, and 9 bases stayed unmatched. Germline CDR1 LGHDT, CDR2 YNNKEL (reference sequence). This chain's CDR3 is CASSQGFGGGAYEQFF. The CDR3 region has the DNA TGTGCCAGCAGCCAAGGGTTCGGCGGGGGGGCGTATGAGCAGTTCTTC.

This clonotype was observed at least ten times. The genes are TRBV5-1 and TRBJ2-7; 12 bases match TRBD2. The CDR3 length is 18 residues. Germline CDR1 and CDR2: SGHRS and YFSETQ. After removal of 4 bases from V and 3 bases from J, the junction contained 14 bases not matched to a gene. In DNA, the CDR3 is TGCGCCAGCAGCCCAGGACACGTTCCGACTAGCGGGAGCTACGAGCAGTACTTC. Translation gives CASSPGHVPTSGSYEQYF.

This clonotype was recorded at least ten times. V usage is TRBV5-6 and J usage is TRBJ1-5, with D uncertain. Germline V gene sequence: CDR1 SGHDT, CDR2 YYEEEE. V shed 6 bases and J shed 1 base, with 20 bases lying between them. The CDR3 loop spans 17 amino acids. The CDR3 nucleotides are TGTGCCAGCACCTTAGGAGGCGCCTGGATGAGCAATCAGCCCCAGCATTTT. Translated: CASTLGGAWMSNQPQHF.

This rearrangement joins TRBV6-2 or TRBV6-3 to TRBJ2-1; D remains ambiguous. CDR3 length equals 13 residues. CDR1 is MNHEY and CDR2 is SVGEGT in the germline V gene. Trimming took 5 bases from V and 6 from J, leaving 11 bases between them. This CDR3 is CASSRTGRNEQFF. The CDR3 bases are TGTGCCAGCAGTCGCACGGGCCGCAATGAGCAGTTCTTC.

In its sample, this clonotype was seen many times. This sequence joins TRBV7-9 and TRBJ2-7, with 7 bases fitting TRBD1. Germline lookup yields CDR1 SEHNR and CDR2 FQNEAQ (reference sequence). After removal of 1 base from V and 0 bases from J, the junction contained 3 bases not matched to a gene. The length of the CDR3 is 15 residues. The DNA for the CDR3 is TGTGCCAGCAGCTTAGGACAGGGCCTCTCCTACGAGCAGTACTTC. Its translation is CASSLGQGLSYEQYF. The full variable domain, rest sourced from reference TRBV7-9 and TRBJ2-7, is DTGVSQNPRHKITKRGQNVTFRCDPISEHNRLYWYRQTLGQGPEFLTYFQNEAQLEKSRLLSDRFSAERPKGSFSTLEIQRTEQGDSAMYLCASSLGQGLSYEQYFGPGTRLTVT.

Ten or more counts support this clonotype. The V call is TRBV3-1, the J call TRBJ1-5; D might be TRBD1 (6 bases). CDR1 LGHDT and CDR2 YNNKEL come from the germline V gene (reference sequence). CDR3 length: 13 amino acids. V dropped 3 bases and J dropped 5 bases, with 8 bases sitting between them. The CDR3 DNA sequence: TGTGCCAGCAGCCAGGCAGGGGATCAGCCCCAGCATTTT. Protein: CASSQAGDQPQHF.

This clonotype was recorded many times. DNA of the CDR3: TGCGCCAGCAGCTTGACGGGGAAAGGGGACTATGGCTACACCTTC. This codes for CASSLTGKGDYGYTF. The chain links TRBV5-1 to TRBJ1-2, with D perhaps TRBD1 (5 bases). From germline, CDR1 is SGHRS and CDR2 YFSETQ. The CDR3 is made up of 15 amino acids. V lost 1 base and J 3 bases, leaving 13 bases between the germline ends.

This clonotype was detected ten times or more. V is TRBV6-4 and J is TRBJ2-1, with TRBD2 as a possible D gene (5 bases). The CDR3 totals 14 residues. Germline V CDR1 and CDR2: MRHNA, SNTAGT. Between the trimmed V and J ends, which lost 6 bases and 7 bases, there was a span of 16 bases. The CDR3 DNA is TGTGCCAGCAGCCGGGGAGAGTTGGGGAATGAGCAGTTCTTC. Protein: CASSRGELGNEQFF.

This clonotype was found many times. This chain links TRBV20-1 with TRBJ2-1, with TRBD2 identical over 8 bases. The junction had 7 bases not matched to a gene; V was cut back by 5 bases and J by 7 bases. Germline-derived CDR1 and CDR2 are DFQATT and SNEGSKA (reference sequence). The CDR3 contains 13 residues. CDR3 sequence: CSAPGTSRNEQFF. The CDR3 nucleotides read TGCAGTGCTCCCGGGACTAGTCGTAATGAGCAGTTCTTC.

This clonotype was counted at least ten times. The chain recombines TRBV29-1 with TRBJ2-1; 7 nucleotides agree with TRBD1. The V and J ends lost 6 bases and 0 bases, in that order; junction bases with no gene match: 2. The length of the CDR3 is 13 residues. The germline CDR1 and CDR2 sequences are SQVTM and ANQGSEA. The CDR3 region has the DNA TGCAGCGTGGACAGGAGCTCCTACAATGAGCAGTTCTTC. This encodes CSVDRSSYNEQFF.

This clonotype occurred many times. The V gene is TRBV11-3, the J gene TRBJ2-1, with D unclear. From germline, CDR1 is SGHNT and CDR2 YENEEA. Trimming cost V 5 bases and J 5 bases, with 7 bases left between them. CDR3 length: 12 residues. CDR3 in DNA: TGTGCCAGCAGCCGATTAGACAATGAGCAGTTCTTC. Translating gives CASSRLDNEQFF.

At least ten counts were recorded for this clonotype. The rearrangement links TRBV7-2 to TRBJ2-1; perhaps TRBD2 as D (5 bases). V gave up 3 bases and J gave up 10 bases, with 13 bases separating them. Looked up from germline, CDR1 is SGHTA and CDR2 is FQGNSA. The CDR3 runs 13 residues. The CDR3 region is CASSFRTVREQFF. As DNA, the CDR3 is TGTGCCAGCAGCTTCCGGACTGTTCGGGAGCAGTTCTTC.